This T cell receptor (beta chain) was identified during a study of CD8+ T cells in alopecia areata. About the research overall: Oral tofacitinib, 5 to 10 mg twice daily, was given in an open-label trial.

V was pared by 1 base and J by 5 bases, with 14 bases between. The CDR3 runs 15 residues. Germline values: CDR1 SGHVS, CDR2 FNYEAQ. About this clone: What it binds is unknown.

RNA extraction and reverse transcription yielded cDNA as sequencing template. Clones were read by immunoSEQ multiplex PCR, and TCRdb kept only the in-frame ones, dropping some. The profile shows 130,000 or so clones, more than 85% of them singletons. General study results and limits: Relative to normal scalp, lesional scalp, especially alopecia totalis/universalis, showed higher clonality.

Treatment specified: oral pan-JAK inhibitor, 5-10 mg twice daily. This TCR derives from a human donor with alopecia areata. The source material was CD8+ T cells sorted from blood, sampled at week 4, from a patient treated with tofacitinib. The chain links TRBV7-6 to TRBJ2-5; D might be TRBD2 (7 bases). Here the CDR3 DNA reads TGTGCCAGCAGCTTAGAGGAGGGGGGGCTGGAGACCCAGTACTTC. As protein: CASSLEEGGLETQYF. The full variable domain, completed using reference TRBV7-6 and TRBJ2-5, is GAGVSQSPRYKVTKRGQDVALRCDPISGHVSLYWYRQALGQGPEFLTYFNYEAQQDKSGLPNDRFSAERPEGSISTLTIQRTEQRDSAMYRCASSLEEGGLETQYFGPGTRLLVL.